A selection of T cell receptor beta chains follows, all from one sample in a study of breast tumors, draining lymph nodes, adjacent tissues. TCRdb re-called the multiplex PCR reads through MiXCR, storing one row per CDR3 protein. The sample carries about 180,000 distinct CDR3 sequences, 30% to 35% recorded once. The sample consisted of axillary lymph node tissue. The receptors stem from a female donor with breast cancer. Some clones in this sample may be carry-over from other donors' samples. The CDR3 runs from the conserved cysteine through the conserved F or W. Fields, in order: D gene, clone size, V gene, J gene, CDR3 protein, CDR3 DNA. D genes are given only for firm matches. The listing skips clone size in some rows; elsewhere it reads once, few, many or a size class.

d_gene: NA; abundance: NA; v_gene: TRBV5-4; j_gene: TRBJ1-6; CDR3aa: CASSLLQGNSPLHF; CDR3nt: TGTGCCAGCAGCTTACTACAGGGCAACTCACCCCTCCACTTT
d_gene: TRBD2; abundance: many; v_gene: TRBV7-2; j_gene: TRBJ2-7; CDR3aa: CASSPSSGKDYEQYF; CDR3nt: TGTGCCAGCAGCCCGTCTAGCGGGAAAGACTACGAGCAGTACTTC
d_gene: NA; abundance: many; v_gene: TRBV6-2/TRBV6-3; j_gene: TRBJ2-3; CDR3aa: CASRVSWGTDTQYF; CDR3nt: TGTGCCAGCAGGGTCTCATGGGGCACAGATACGCAGTATTTT
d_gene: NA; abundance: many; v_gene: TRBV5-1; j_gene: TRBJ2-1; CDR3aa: CASSWAGNEQFF; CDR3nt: TGCGCCAGCAGCTGGGCGGGGAATGAGCAGTTCTTC
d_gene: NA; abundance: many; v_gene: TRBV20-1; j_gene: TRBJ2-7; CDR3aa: CSARDKGLLSEQYF; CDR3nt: TGCAGTGCTAGGGATAAGGGACTTCTCTCCGAGCAGTACTTC
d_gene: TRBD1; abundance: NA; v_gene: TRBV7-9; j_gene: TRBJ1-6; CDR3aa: CASSSWGQGDNSPLHF; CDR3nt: TGTGCCAGCAGCTCCTGGGGACAGGGGGATAATTCACCCCTCCACTTT
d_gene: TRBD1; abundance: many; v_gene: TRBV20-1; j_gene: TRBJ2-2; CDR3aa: CSARDRGQGNTGELFF; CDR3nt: TGCAGTGCTAGAGATAGGGGACAGGGGAACACCGGGGAGCTGTTTTTT
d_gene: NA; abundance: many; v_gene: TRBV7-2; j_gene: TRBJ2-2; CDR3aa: CASSPNYRRANTGELFF; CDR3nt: TGTGCCAGCAGCCCGAATTACAGGAGAGCGAACACCGGGGAGCTGTTTTTT
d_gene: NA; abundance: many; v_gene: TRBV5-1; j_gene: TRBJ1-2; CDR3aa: CASSSLGDPGGGYTF; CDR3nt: TGCGCCAGCAGCTCCTTAGGGGACCCCGGGGGCGGCTACACCTTC
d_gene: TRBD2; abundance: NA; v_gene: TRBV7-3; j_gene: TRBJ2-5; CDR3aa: CASSATWGGGRLSETQYF; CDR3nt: TGTGCCAGCAGTGCTACCTGGGGGGGCGGGAGGTTATCAGAGACCCAGTACTTC
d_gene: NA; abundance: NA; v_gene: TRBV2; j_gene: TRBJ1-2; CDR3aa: CASIGARGTIGNGYTF; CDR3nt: TGTGCCAGCATAGGTGCTAGGGGGACTATCGGGAATGGCTACACCTTC
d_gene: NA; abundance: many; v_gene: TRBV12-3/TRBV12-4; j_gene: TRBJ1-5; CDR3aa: CASSLVGEQNQPQHF; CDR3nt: TGTGCCAGCAGTTTAGTAGGAGAGCAAAATCAGCCCCAGCATTTT
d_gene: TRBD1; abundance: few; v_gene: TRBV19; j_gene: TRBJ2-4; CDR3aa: CASSSGTGIAKNIQYF; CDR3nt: TGTGCCAGTAGTAGTGGGACAGGGATAGCCAAAAACATTCAGTACTTC
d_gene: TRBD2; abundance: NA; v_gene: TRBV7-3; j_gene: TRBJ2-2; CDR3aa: CASSPLTSPNTGELFF; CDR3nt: TGTGCCAGCAGCCCGTTGACTAGCCCGAACACCGGGGAGTTGTTTTTT
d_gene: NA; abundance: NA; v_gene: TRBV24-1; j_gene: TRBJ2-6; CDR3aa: CASSLPAGTFAGANVLTF; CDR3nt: TGTGCCAGCAGCTTACCCGCAGGGACCTTCGCTGGGGCCAACGTCCTGACTTTC
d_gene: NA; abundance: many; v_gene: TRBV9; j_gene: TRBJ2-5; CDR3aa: CASSVGDRVETQYF; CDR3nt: TGTGCCAGCAGCGTAGGTGACAGAGTAGAGACCCAGTACTTC
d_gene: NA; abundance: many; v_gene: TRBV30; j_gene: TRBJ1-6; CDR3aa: CAWGWTASSYNSPLHF; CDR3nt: TGTGCCTGGGGTTGGACGGCCAGCTCCTATAATTCACCCCTCCACTTT
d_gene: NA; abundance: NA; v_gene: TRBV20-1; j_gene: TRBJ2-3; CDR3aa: CSALRGKRDTQYF; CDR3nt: TGCAGTGCCCTACGCGGGAAGAGAGATACGCAGTATTTT
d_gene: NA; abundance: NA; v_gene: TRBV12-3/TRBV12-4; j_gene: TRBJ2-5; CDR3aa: CASCRGRQGLKETQYF; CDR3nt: TGTGCCAGCTGCCGGGGACGCCAGGGACTGAAAGAGACCCAGTACTTC
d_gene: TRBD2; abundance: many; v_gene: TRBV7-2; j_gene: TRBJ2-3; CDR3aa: CASSLVAGVGSDTQYF; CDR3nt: TGTGCCAGCAGCTTAGTGGCGGGAGTGGGGTCAGATACGCAGTATTTT
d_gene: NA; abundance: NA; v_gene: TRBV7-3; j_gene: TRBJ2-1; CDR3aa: CASSLTAGFGYSEQFF; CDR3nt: TGTGCCAGTAGCTTAACGGCGGGCTTCGGCTACAGTGAGCAGTTCTTC
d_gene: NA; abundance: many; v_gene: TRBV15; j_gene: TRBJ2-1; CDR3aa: CATSRDPARGNEQFF; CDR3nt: TGTGCCACCAGCAGAGATCCGGCGAGGGGCAATGAGCAGTTCTTC
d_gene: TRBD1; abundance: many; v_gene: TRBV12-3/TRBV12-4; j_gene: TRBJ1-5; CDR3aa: CASRRTGDGQPQHF; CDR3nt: TGTGCCAGCAGAAGGACAGGGGATGGTCAGCCCCAGCATTTT
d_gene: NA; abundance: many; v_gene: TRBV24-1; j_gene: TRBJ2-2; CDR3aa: CATSDLQANTGELFF; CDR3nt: TGTGCCACCAGTGATTTGCAGGCGAACACCGGGGAGCTGTTTTTT
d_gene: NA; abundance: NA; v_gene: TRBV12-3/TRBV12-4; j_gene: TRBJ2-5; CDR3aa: CASSLGGKTQYF; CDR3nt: TGTGCCAGCAGTTTGGGCGGGAAGACCCAGTACTTC
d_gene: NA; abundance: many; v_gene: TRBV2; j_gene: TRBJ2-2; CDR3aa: CATQRGGARTGELFF; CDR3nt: TGTGCCACCCAACGAGGGGGGGCCCGAACCGGGGAGCTGTTTTTT
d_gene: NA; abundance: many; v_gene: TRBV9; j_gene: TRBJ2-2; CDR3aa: CASSVALRGANTGELFF; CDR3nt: TGTGCCAGCAGCGTAGCTCTCAGGGGCGCGAACACCGGGGAGCTGTTTTTT
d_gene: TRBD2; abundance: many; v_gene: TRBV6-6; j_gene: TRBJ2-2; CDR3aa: CASSYSELAGATGELFF; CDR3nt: TGTGCCAGCAGTTACTCAGAACTAGCGGGAGCCACCGGGGAGCTGTTTTTT
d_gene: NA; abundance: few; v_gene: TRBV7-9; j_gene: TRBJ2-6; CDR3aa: CASSGGFSGANVLTF; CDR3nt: TGTGCCAGCAGCGGGGGCTTCTCTGGGGCCAACGTCCTGACTTTC
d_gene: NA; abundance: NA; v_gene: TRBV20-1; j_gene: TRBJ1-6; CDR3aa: CSARVIGGSNSPLHF; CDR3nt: TGCAGTGCTAGAGTAATTGGGGGCAGTAATTCACCCCTCCACTTT
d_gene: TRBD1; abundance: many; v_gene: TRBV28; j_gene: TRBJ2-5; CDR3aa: CASSPRDRARTQYF; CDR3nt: TGTGCCAGCAGCCCCCGGGACAGGGCGCGGACCCAGTACTTC
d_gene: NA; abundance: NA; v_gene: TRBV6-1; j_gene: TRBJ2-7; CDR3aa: CASGEHNSIGEQYF; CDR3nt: TGTGCCAGCGGTGAGCATAATAGCATCGGCGAGCAGTACTTC
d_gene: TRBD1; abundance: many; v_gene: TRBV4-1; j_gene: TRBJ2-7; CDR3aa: CASSQTPGGQSSYEQYF; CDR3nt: TGCGCCAGCAGCCAGACGCCAGGGGGTCAAAGCTCCTACGAGCAGTACTTC
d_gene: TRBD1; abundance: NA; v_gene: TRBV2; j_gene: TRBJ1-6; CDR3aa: CASSAGQGASPLHF; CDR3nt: TGTGCCAGCAGTGCCGGACAGGGGGCCTCACCCCTCCACTTT
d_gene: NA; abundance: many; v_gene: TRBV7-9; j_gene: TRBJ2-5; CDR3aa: CASSFPDRPGETQYF; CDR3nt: TGTGCCAGCAGCTTCCCCGACAGGCCCGGAGAGACCCAGTACTTC
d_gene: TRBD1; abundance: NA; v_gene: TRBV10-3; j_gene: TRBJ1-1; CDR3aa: CAISEAGGWDTEAFF; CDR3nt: TGTGCCATCAGTGAGGCAGGGGGCTGGGACACTGAAGCTTTCTTT
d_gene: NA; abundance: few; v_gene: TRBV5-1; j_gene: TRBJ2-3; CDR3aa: CASSLEWVSTDTQYF; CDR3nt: TGCGCCAGCAGCTTGGAATGGGTGAGCACCGATACGCAGTATTTT
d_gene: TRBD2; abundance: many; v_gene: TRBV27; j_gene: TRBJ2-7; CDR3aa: CASSSRLAGEQYF; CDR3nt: TGTGCCAGCAGTTCTCGACTAGCGGGGGAGCAGTACTTC
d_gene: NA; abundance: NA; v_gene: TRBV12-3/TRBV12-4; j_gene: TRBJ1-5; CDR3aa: CASVLQGGNQPQHF; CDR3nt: TGTGCCAGCGTCCTCCAGGGAGGCAATCAGCCCCAGCATTTT
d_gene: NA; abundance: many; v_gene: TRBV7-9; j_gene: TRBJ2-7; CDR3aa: CASSLLAGYYTYEQYF; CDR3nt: TGTGCCAGCAGTTTACTGGCCGGGTATTACACCTACGAGCAGTACTTC
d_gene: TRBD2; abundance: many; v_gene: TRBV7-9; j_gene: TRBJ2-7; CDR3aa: CASSFGPGGNYEQYF; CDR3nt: TGTGCCAGCAGCTTCGGTCCGGGGGGGAACTACGAGCAGTACTTC